The TCR beta chain under discussion was sequenced for a study of T cell responses to AZD1222 COVID-19 vaccine (dated by TCRdb to the early 2020s). Looking at the study overall: TCR sequencing was performed for roughly 250 trial participants, of whom approximately 200 were given two doses of AZD1222 and some 26 were given two doses of MenACWY control vaccine. Trial participants were enrolled into age subgroups of 18-55, 56-69 and 70-plus years, which contained about 150, 27 and 61 TCR-sequenced participants, respectively.

The CDR3 regions of human TCRbeta chains were subjected to immunosequencing. As for how the authors treated the data: Repertoire TCRs were matched against a reference library of SARS-CoV-2-specific TCRs generated with the MIRA antigen-specificity platform. Breadth meant the fraction of unique TCRs that were SARS-CoV-2-associated, whereas depth meant the fraction of total T cells that were SARS-CoV-2-associated. Using the MIRA data, each spike-specific TCR was assigned both to the spike region to which the TCR was reactive and to a CD4 or CD8 class. Log10-transformed breadth and depth values were compared by one-way ANOVA with Sidak's multiple comparisons tests. Here the immuneACCESS table is served through TCRdb, limited to in-frame sequences with V and J called. Missing clones are a known gap in these copies; in checked studies unresolved V genes cover under half, and the rest lacks a known reason. Clonal size and the V and J genes are those of that table, whereas D and trimming came from the DNA. The sample includes approximately 150,000 clones, with about 92% observed a single time. Of the sample, 2.5% to 3.5% is held by the ten largest clones.

In light of the paper, this sample's time point label describes: about 28 days (+/-7) after the second vaccine dose. AZD1222 recipients with second doses at about 4 weeks or about 12 weeks were pooled, because spike-specific TCR depth and breadth did not differ between schedules. Vaccinee samples were obtained from the UK trials COV001 and COV002, which included a single-blind randomized controlled phase 2/3 trial of AZD1222 (ChAdOx1 nCoV-19) in healthy adults. For TCRbeta chain sequencing, PBMC samples from trial participants were taken at day 0 and at day 28 after the second dose. Beyond this particular receptor, the publication reports: After two AZD1222 doses, both the breadth and the depth of spike-specific TCRs were significantly higher than at day 0 and than in MenACWY recipients. Conclusions about previously exposed vaccinees were limited because only a handful of AZD1222 recipients were SARS-CoV-2 seropositive at baseline. Because no samples from the day 14 peak response were available, repertoires could be characterized only after the peak T cell response. CD4 TCRs associated with the vaccine covered the entire spike protein, and the dominant responses were in regions 160-218 and 743-854. Participants were mostly white British and included more females than males, and it was suggested by the authors that clonal diversity may have been underestimated. Nearly half of unique spike-specific TCRs reportedly recognized epitopes outside regions mutated in the B.1.351 and B.1.1.7 variants. The 56-69-year group was small, and its depth increase did not reach significance, likely because of low power.

On this clone itself: The target of this receptor is not known. Per-nucleotide qualities are absent, and no much larger clonotype sits a single base away.

Sequenced material: peripheral blood, taken 28 days after the second AZD1222 dose. The clonotype originates from an adult who received the AZD1222 COVID-19 vaccine.

The CDR3 region reads CAISEPGRRSYEQYF. The base sequence is TGTGCCATCAGTGAGCCGGGACGGAGATCTTACGAGCAGTACTTC. This receptor chain uses TRBV10-3 and TRBJ2-7, with the D gene possibly TRBD1 or TRBD2, each one fitting 5 bases. The CDR3 contains 15 residues, cysteine and phenylalanine counted. Of all the DNA, just the CDR3 is kept, 45 bases in frame from base 1. CDR1 and CDR2 are drawn from the germline V gene: ENHRY, SYGVKD. The V and J ends are trimmed by 2 bases and 4 bases, leaving 15 bases between them.